This T cell receptor beta chain is from a study of blood T cells in healthy people across ages. This clonotype appeared a single time. As yet, its antigen is unknown. Through a sample-barcoded 5' primer and a J-beta primer mix, a second PCR was run for roughly 6 to 12 cycles. TCRdb reanalysed the 5' RACE reads using MiXCR and keeps one entry per CDR3 protein. The repertoire holds 750,000 or so distinct CDR3 sequences, 20% to 30% seen once, with 9.4% in the top ten. The CDR3 extends over 17 amino acids. The V end was cut by 2 bases, the J end by 0 bases, with 16 bases between. Germline V gene lookup returns CDR1 MNHEY and CDR2 SVGAGI. The study's findings and limits: Naive T cell percentage showed a strong correlation with the diversity of TCR beta. Per million T cells, TCR beta diversity dropped about linearly as age rose.

This sample was also put to use in a study of T cells of mothers and their children.

This chain links TRBV6-5 with TRBJ1-2; possibly TRBD1 for D (6 bases). Sequencing used blood. This TCR came from a boy between 5 and 17 years old in good health. CDR3 protein: CASSYSGWGQTNYGYTF. CDR3 in DNA: TGTGCCAGCAGTTACAGCGGGTGGGGACAAACTAACTATGGCTACACCTTC.